This entry lists 20 T cell receptor beta chains sequenced from one sample in a study of T cell responses to AZD1222 COVID-19 vaccine. Sequencing was performed with immunoSEQ multiplex PCR; in TCRdb, only in-frame clones are kept and a portion is missing. The profile covers around 220,000 clones, with about 95% appearing a single time and approximately 1.5% taken by the ten largest. The sequencing used peripheral blood, collected 28 days after the second dose of the MenACWY control vaccine. The receptors come from an adult who received the MenACWY meningococcal vaccine as a control.

The V call is TRBV7-8, the J call TRBJ1-2; perhaps TRBD1 as D (6 bases). V lost 1 base to trimming and J lost 7 bases, with 16 bases between them. The CDR3 covers 15 residues. Germline values: CDR1 SGHVS, CDR2 FQNEAQ. The CDR3 reads CASSLGSRGEGGYTF. DNA for the CDR3: TGTGCCAGCAGCTTAGGTAGCAGGGGAGAAGGTGGCTACACCTTC.

This chain joins TRBV12-3 or TRBV12-4 and TRBJ2-7; D may correspond to TRBD1 or TRBD2 (6 bases each). V gave up 6 bases and J gave up 7 bases, with 16 bases separating them. The CDR3 has 13 amino acids. The CDR3 region has the DNA TGTGCCAGCAGGAGGGACACTGGAGGGGAGCAGTACTTC. Its protein product is CASRRDTGGEQYF.

The V and J genes are TRBV5-1 and TRBJ2-3; 8 bases align to TRBD2. This CDR3 is 14 amino acids long. Trimming took 4 bases from V and 2 from J; bases not matched to a gene: 3. The germline gives CDR1 SGHRS, CDR2 YFSETQ. CDR3 protein: CASSPGGITDTQYF. Written as DNA, the CDR3 is TGCGCCAGCAGCCCGGGGGGGATCACAGATACGCAGTATTTT. The complete variable domain, with remaining parts taken from reference TRBV5-1 and TRBJ2-3, reads KAGVTQTPRYLIKTRGQQVTLSCSPISGHRSVSWYQQTPGQGLQFLFEYFSETQRNKGNFPGRFSGRQFSNSRSEMNVSTLELGDSALYLCASSPGGITDTQYFGPGTRLTVL.

The count of this clone is one. The V and J genes are TRBV7-8 and TRBJ2-7; perhaps TRBD2 as D (5 bases). The V end was cut by 5 bases, the J end by 3 bases, with 5 bases between. CDR1 and CDR2 (germline): SGHVS, FQNEAQ. This CDR3 region has 11 residues. The CDR3 protein is CASSRDYEQYF. The CDR3 nucleotides read TGTGCCAGCAGCCGGGACTACGAGCAGTACTTC.

Here the CDR3 DNA reads TGTGCCAGCAGCCCGGATCAAGAACCCCTCTCTGGAAACACCATATATTTT. Protein: CASSPDQEPLSGNTIYF. This chain connects TRBV4-2 to TRBJ1-3; D call uncertain. CDR3 length: 17 residues. CDR1 is LGHNA and CDR2 is YNFKEQ in the germline V gene. Trimming cost V 4 bases and J 0 bases, with 16 bases left between them.

This chain joins TRBV3-1 (or the pseudogene TRBV3-2) and TRBJ2-7, with D tentatively TRBD1 (5 bases). The CDR3 length is 14 residues. The V gene lost 2 bases and the J gene lost 6 bases, with 14 bases spanning the gap. The germline V gene encodes CDR1 LGHDT and CDR2 YNNKEL (reference sequence). CDR3 sequence reads: CASSQPHQGIEQYF. The CDR3 DNA sequence: TGTGCCAGCAGCCAACCTCATCAGGGTATCGAGCAGTACTTC.

The genes are TRBV27 and TRBJ2-1; D possibly matches TRBD1 or TRBD2 (5 bases each). Germline CDR1 is MNHEY and CDR2 is SMNVEV (reference sequence). The CDR3 has 16 residues. V was pared by 4 bases and J by 2 bases, with 15 bases between. The CDR3, as DNA: TGTGCCAGCAGTTCCGCCGGGACCTACACCTACAATGAGCAGTTCTTC. It encodes CASSSAGTYTYNEQFF.

The J gene is TRBJ1-5, the V gene TRBV28, with D maybe TRBD1 (6 bases). Looked up from germline, CDR1 is MDHEN and CDR2 is SYDVKM. V lost 7 bases and J lost 2, with 15 bases in between. The CDR3 is made up of 15 amino acids. CDR3 coding DNA: TGTGCCAGCAATACAGGGATGGGTGGCAATCAGCCCCAGCATTTT. This gives the protein CASNTGMGGNQPQHF.

This sequence joins TRBV7-9 and TRBJ1-6; 11 nucleotides line up with TRBD1. The CDR3 is 14 amino acids. Looked up from germline, CDR1 is SEHNR and CDR2 is FQNEAQ (reference sequence). V trimming: 5 bases; J trimming: 7 bases; junction bases outside the gene matches: 1. CDR3 loop: CASSRTGGNSPLHF. Written as DNA, the CDR3 is TGTGCCAGCAGCCGGACAGGGGGCAATTCACCCCTCCACTTT.

The chain links TRBV6-2 or TRBV6-3 to TRBJ2-1; D is unclear. CDR1 and CDR2 from the germline V gene are MNHEY and SVGEGT. Trimming pared 2 bases from V and 8 bases from J, leaving 7 bases between. This CDR3 comprises 12 residues. The CDR3 here is CASSYARDEQFF. The CDR3 DNA reads TGTGCCAGCAGTTACGCGCGCGATGAGCAGTTCTTC.

The chain carries TRBV6-5 and TRBJ2-7; D is perhaps TRBD2 (6 bases). The germline V gene has CDR1 MNHEY and CDR2 SVGAGI. V shed 4 bases and J shed 3 bases, with 13 bases lying between them. This CDR3 has 14 amino acids. The CDR3 DNA reads TGTGCCAGCAGTTTGGGGGTGGACTACTACGAGCAGTACTTC. Protein sequence: CASSLGVDYYEQYF.

This chain joins TRBV6-2 or TRBV6-3 and TRBJ1-4; weak D call: TRBD1 (5 bases). CDR3 size: 15 residues. The V gene lost 2 bases and the J gene lost 2 bases, with 9 bases spanning the gap. Germline V CDR1 and CDR2: MNHEY, SVGEGT. In DNA, the CDR3 is TGTGCCAGCAGTTACACGGGACTGACTAATGAAAAACTGTTTTTT. Amino acids: CASSYTGLTNEKLFF.

The chain combines TRBV5-1 with TRBJ2-4, with D uncertain. CDR1 is SGHRS, CDR2 YFSETQ, per germline. The CDR3 contains 13 residues. The V end lost 1 base, the J end lost 4 bases, and 6 bases lay between the germline ends. The CDR3 sequence: CASSLTAKNIQYF. The CDR3 DNA reads as TGCGCCAGCAGCTTGACGGCGAAAAACATTCAGTACTTC.

This clone appeared once. This chain uses TRBV7-8 with TRBJ1-5; D unresolved. The CDR3 runs 13 residues. The germline gives CDR1 SGHVS, CDR2 FQNEAQ. Trimming stripped 0 bases from V and 11 bases from J, with 11 bases between. This CDR3 reads CASSLADREAQHF. CDR3 nucleotide sequence: TGTGCCAGCAGCTTAGCTGATAGGGAGGCCCAGCATTTT.

The chain combines TRBV5-3 with TRBJ2-1; 8 nucleotides line up with TRBD2. TRBV5-3 is an ORF, with its function uncertain. CDR3 size: 14 residues. V shed 4 bases, J shed 5 bases, and the junction held 5 bases outside the gene matches. In DNA form, the CDR3 reads TGTGCCAGAAGCCGTAGCGGGAAGGACAATGAGCAGTTCTTC. Its protein product is CARSRSGKDNEQFF.

The rearrangement joins TRBV7-2 to TRBJ1-1; a possible D gene is TRBD1 (5 bases). CDR3 length: 15 amino acids. V was shortened by 0 bases and J by 0 bases, with 8 bases between the two germline ends. Germline V lookup: CDR1 SGHTA, CDR2 FQGNSA. The CDR3 sequence is CASSLAHRLNTEAFF. In nucleotides, the CDR3 is TGTGCCAGCAGCTTAGCGCACAGGCTGAACACTGAAGCTTTCTTT.

The chain is built from TRBV28 and TRBJ2-1; 11 positions agree with TRBD2. The CDR3 is made up of 16 amino acids. Trimming at V came to 6 bases and at J to 4 bases, leaving 8 bases not matched to a gene. Germline CDR1 MDHEN, CDR2 SYDVKM. DNA for the CDR3: TGTGCCAGCAGGCGGTCCGGGACTAGCGGATACAATGAGCAGTTCTTC. This codes for CASRRSGTSGYNEQFF.

The chain combines TRBV7-9 with TRBJ2-7; D is possibly TRBD1 (6 bases). V was shortened by 4 bases and J by 4 bases, with 20 bases between the two germline ends. The CDR3 is 16 residues long. Per the germline V gene, CDR1 is SEHNR and CDR2 is FQNEAQ (reference sequence). This CDR3 reads CASSSRQGPLGYEQYF. As DNA, the CDR3 is TGTGCCAGCAGCTCACGTCAGGGGCCCCTTGGGTACGAGCAGTACTTC.

The gene calls are TRBV10-3 and TRBJ1-2; 8 bases match TRBD1. Losses at the gene ends were 7 bases for V and 7 bases for J; bases not matched to a gene: 8. Germline CDR1 is ENHRY and CDR2 is SYGVKD. The CDR3 has 13 amino acids. The CDR3 region has the DNA TGTGCCATCAATCCGGACAGGGCGGCTGGCTACACCTTC. Translating gives CAINPDRAAGYTF.

The chain has TRBV28 and TRBJ2-7, with 7 nucleotides matching TRBD2. The germline CDR1 and CDR2 sequences are MDHEN and SYDVKM. The CDR3 spans 13 residues. V lost 6 bases, J lost 7 bases, and 9 bases stayed unmatched. CDR3 DNA: TGTGCCAGCAGCAACATGGGGGGGAAAGAGCAGTACTTC. Protein: CASSNMGGKEQYF.